The T cell receptor (beta chain) under discussion was sequenced for a study of T-cell memory formation after mild COVID-19. Overall study findings and caveats: Within pre-infection memory, some responding clones were found, suggesting cross-reactive memory joined.

On this clonotype itself: Its target is unknown. A much bigger clone sits one base away, suggesting this may be a read error.

The CDR3 is 15 residues long. Germline V CDR1 and CDR2: DFQATT, SNEGSKA (reference sequence). 5'RACE with constant-segment primers yielded barcoded, UMI-tagged TCR alpha and TCR beta cDNA libraries. TCRdb redid the calling of the 5' RACE reads with MiXCR, one entry per CDR3 protein. This sample has 470,000 or so distinct CDR3 sequences, with roughly 18% found just once. The source is an adult woman who had mild COVID-19 (a few samples of this study predate the infection). Cell type and time point are not known. This sequence joins TRBV20-1 and TRBJ1-5; 7 positions match TRBD1. Material for sequencing was PBMCs or a T cell subset sorted from them (not recorded which). In DNA form, the CDR3 reads TGCAGTGCACTAACAGGGGCTTATAGCTATCAGCCCCAGCATTTT. Translation gives CSALTGAYSYQPQHF.